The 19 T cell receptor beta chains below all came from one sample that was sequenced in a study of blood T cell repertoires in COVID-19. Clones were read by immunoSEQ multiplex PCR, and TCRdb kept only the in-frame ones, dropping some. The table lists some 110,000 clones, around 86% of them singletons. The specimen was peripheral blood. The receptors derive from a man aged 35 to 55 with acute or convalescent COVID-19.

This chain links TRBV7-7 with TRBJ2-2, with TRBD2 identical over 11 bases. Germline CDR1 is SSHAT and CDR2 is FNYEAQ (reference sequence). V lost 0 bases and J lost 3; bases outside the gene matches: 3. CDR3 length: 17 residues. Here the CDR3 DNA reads TGTGCCAGCAGCTTAGCTAGCGGGAGGGCCCACACCGGGGAGCTGTTTTTT. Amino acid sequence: CASSLASGRAHTGELFF.

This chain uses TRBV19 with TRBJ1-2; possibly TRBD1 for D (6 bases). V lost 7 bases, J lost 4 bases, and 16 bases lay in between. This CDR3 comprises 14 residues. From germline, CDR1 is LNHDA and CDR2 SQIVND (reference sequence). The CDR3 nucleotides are TGTGCCAGTACCCCACAGGGAATTCGCTATGGCTACACCTTC. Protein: CASTPQGIRYGYTF.

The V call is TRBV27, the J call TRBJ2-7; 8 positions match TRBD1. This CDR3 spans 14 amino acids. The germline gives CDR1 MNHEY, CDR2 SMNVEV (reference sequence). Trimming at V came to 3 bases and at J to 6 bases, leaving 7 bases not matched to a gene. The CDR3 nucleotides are TGTGCCAGCAGTTTGACAGGGGCGATCGCCGAGCAGTACTTC. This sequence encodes CASSLTGAIAEQYF.

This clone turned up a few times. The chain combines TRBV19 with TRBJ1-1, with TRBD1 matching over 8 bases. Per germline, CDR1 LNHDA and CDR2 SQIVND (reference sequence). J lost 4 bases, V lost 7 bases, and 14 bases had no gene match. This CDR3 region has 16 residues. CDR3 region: CASTISGLTGGTEAFF. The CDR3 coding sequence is TGTGCCAGTACCATATCCGGGCTTACAGGGGGCACTGAAGCTTTCTTT.

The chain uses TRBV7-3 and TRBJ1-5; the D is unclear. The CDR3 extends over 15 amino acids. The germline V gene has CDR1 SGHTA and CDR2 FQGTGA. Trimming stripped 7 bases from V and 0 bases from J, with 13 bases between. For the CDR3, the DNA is TGTGCCAGCAACCCACGGAGATATAGCAATCAGCCCCAGCATTTT. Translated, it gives CASNPRRYSNQPQHF.

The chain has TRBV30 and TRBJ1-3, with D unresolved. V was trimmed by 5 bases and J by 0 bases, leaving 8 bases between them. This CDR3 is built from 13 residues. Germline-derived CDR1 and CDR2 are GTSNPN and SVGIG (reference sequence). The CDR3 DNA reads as TGTGCCTGGGACCGGAGCTCTGGAAACACCATATATTTT. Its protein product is CAWDRSSGNTIYF.

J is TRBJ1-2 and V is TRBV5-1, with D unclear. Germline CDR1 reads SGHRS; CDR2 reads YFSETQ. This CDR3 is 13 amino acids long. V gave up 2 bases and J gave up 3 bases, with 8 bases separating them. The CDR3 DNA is TGCGCCAGCAGCTTTTCAATAGACTATGGCTACACCTTC. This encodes CASSFSIDYGYTF.

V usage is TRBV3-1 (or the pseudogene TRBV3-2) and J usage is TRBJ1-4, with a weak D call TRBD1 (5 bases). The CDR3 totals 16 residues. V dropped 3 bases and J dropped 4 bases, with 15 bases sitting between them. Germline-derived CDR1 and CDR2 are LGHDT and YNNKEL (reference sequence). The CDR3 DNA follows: TGTGCCAGCAGCCAGGGGGGGAGAGGGTTTAATGAAAAACTGTTTTTT. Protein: CASSQGGRGFNEKLFF.

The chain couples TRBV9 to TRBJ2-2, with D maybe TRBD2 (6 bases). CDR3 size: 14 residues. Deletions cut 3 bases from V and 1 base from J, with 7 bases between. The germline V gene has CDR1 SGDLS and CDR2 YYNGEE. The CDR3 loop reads CASSGLVNTGELFF. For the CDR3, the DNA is TGTGCCAGCAGCGGACTAGTGAACACCGGGGAGCTGTTTTTT.

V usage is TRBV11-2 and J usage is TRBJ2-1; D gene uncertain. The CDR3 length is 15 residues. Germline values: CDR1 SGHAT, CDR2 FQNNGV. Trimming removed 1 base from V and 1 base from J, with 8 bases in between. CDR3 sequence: CASSLVERSYNEQFF. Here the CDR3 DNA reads TGTGCCAGCAGCTTAGTAGAGAGGTCCTACAATGAGCAGTTCTTC.

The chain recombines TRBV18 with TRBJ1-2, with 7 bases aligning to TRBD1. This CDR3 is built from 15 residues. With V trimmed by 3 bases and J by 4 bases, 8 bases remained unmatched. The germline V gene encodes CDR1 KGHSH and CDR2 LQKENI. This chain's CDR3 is CASSPGQGEAYGYTF. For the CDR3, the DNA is TGTGCCAGCTCACCGGGGCAGGGGGAGGCCTATGGCTACACCTTC.

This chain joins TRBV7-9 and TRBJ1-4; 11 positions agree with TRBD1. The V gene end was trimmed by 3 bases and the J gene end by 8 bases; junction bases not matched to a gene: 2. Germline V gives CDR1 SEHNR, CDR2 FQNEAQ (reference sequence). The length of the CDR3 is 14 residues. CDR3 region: CASSFRDRGEKLFF. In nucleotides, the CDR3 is TGTGCCAGCAGCTTCCGGGACAGGGGGGAAAAACTGTTTTTT.

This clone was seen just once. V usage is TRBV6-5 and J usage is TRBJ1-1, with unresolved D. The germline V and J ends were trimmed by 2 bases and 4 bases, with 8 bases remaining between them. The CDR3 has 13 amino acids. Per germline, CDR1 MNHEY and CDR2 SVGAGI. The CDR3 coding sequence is TGTGCCAGCAGTTACACGGGGAGCACTGAAGCTTTCTTT. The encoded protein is CASSYTGSTEAFF.

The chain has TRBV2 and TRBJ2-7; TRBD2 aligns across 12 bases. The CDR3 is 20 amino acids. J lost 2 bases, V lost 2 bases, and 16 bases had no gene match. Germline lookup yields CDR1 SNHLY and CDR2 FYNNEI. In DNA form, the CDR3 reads TGTGCCAGCAGTGAAACTCGGGCAAGACTAGCGGGAGTCGTGACCTACGAGCAGTACTTC. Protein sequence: CASSETRARLAGVVTYEQYF.

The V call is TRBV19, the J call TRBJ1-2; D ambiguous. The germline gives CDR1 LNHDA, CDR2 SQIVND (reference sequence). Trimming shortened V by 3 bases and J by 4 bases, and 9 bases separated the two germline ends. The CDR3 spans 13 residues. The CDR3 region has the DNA TGTGCCAGTAGTATGGTGGGAGTCTATGGCTACACCTTC. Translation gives CASSMVGVYGYTF.

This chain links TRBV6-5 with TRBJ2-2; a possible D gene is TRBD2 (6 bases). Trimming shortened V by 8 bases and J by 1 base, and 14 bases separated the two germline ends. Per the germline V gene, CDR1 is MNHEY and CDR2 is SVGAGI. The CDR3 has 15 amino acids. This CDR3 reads CASGHIAVNTGELFF. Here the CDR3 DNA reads TGTGCCAGCGGACATATAGCGGTGAACACCGGGGAGCTGTTTTTT.

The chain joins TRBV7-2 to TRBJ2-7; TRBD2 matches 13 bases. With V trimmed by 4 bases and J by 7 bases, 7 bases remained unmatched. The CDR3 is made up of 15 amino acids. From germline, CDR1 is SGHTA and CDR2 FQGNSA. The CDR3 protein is CASSYRTSGSGEQYF. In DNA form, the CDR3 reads TGTGCCAGCAGCTACAGGACTAGCGGGAGTGGGGAGCAGTACTTC.

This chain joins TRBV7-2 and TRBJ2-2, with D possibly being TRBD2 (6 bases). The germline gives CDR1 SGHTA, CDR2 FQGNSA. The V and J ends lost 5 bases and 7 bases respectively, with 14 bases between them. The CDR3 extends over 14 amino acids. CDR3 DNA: TGTGCCAGCAGCGGAGAATGGGGAGGCGGGGAGCTGTTTTTT. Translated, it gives CASSGEWGGGELFF. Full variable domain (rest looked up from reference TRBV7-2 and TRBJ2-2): GAGVSQSPSNKVTEKGKDVELRCDPISGHTALYWYRQSLGQGLEFLIYFQGNSAPDKSGLPSDRFSAERTGGSVSTLTIQRTQQEDSAVYLCASSGEWGGGELFFGEGSRLTVL.

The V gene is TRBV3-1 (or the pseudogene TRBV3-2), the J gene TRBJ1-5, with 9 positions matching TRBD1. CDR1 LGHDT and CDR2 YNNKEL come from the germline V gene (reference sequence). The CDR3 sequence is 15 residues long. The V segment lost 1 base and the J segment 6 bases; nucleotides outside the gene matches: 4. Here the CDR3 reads CASSQGTGEGQPQHF. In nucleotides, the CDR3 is TGTGCCAGCAGCCAAGGGACAGGGGAGGGTCAGCCCCAGCATTTT.